Each of the 5 T cell receptor beta chains below was sequenced from the same sample in a study of blood T cell repertoires in COVID-19. Sequenced by immunoSEQ multiplex PCR; TCRdb stores in-frame clones only, minus some. Among approximately 36,000 clones listed, around 87% were seen once. The sample consisted of peripheral blood. These receptors were obtained from a man aged 55 to 69 with acute or convalescent COVID-19.

The chain couples TRBV27 to TRBJ2-6, with D perhaps TRBD2 (7 bases). CDR1 is MNHEY and CDR2 is SMNVEV in the germline V gene (reference sequence). Trimming stripped 1 base from V and 4 bases from J, with 14 bases between. CDR3 size: 17 residues. The CDR3 region has the DNA TGTGCCAGCAGTTTATGGTACGCGGGGGCGGGGGCCAACGTCCTGACTTTC. This gives the protein CASSLWYAGAGANVLTF.

The genes are TRBV5-4 and TRBJ1-3, with a tentative D call TRBD1 (6 bases). Germline V CDR1 and CDR2: SGHNT, YYREEE (reference sequence). This CDR3 spans 16 amino acids. Trimming took off 3 bases at V and 0 bases at J, with 13 bases between the two ends. As DNA, the CDR3 is TGTGCCAGCAGCTCGGACAGCCCTGGCTCTGGAAACACCATATATTTT. The encoded protein is CASSSDSPGSGNTIYF.

V usage is TRBV7-8 and J usage is TRBJ1-1, with D possibly matching TRBD1 (6 bases). Germline V gene lookup returns CDR1 SGHVS and CDR2 FQNEAQ. V lost 2 bases and J lost 1, with 11 bases in between. The CDR3 length is 15 residues. CDR3 loop: CASSLQGLANTEAFF. The CDR3 nucleotides read TGTGCCAGCAGCTTACAGGGGTTGGCGAACACTGAAGCTTTCTTT.

This chain connects TRBV28 to TRBJ1-2; 8 bases line up with TRBD1. The CDR3 runs 15 residues. V trimming: 5 bases; J trimming: 4 bases; junction bases outside the gene matches: 9. CDR1 is MDHEN and CDR2 is SYDVKM in the germline V gene. The CDR3 here is CASSRLGTGGYGYTF. Written as DNA, the CDR3 is TGTGCCAGCAGTCGCCTGGGGACAGGTGGCTATGGCTACACCTTC.

This clone has a single count. The V and J genes are TRBV13 and TRBJ1-2; D unclear. This CDR3 has 13 amino acids. The germline V gene encodes CDR1 PRHDT and CDR2 FYEKMQ (reference sequence). With 2 bases removed from V and 8 bases from J, the gap between germline ends came to 12 bases. The CDR3 coding sequence is TGTGCCAGCAGCTTAAGGGAGGTAGAAGGCTACACCTTC. As protein: CASSLREVEGYTF.